The 17 T cell receptor beta chains presented below share a single source sample, sequenced in a study of T cells in Graves' hyperthyroidism and ophthalmopathy (dated by TCRdb to the late 2010s). The receptor library was made with multiplex PCR. TCRdb names Illumina HiSeq 2000 as the instrument used. TCR beta CDR3 regions were amplified from RNA transcripts. A first-round RT-PCR of the TCR CDR3 used the HTBI primer set with the Qiagen OneStep RT-PCR kit. The public reads were reprocessed in TCRdb via fastp at Q25 and MiXCR, keeping in-frame beta chains. All rows with the same CDR3 protein become a single entry with the most common DNA and genes. This sample holds a few hundred thousand distinct CDR3 sequences; approximately 15% were observed only once. The ten largest clones take up more than 3% of the sample. Sequenced input: blood. These receptors all come from a woman aged 40 to 49 with Graves' ophthalmopathy.

This clonotype has at least ten counts. This rearrangement joins TRBV18 to TRBJ1-1, with 11 bases that match TRBD1. The CDR3 contains 15 residues. Germline loops: CDR1 KGHSH, CDR2 LQKENI. The V segment lost 5 bases and the J segment 6 bases; nucleotides outside the gene matches: 8. For the CDR3, the DNA is TGTGCCAGCTCAACCCGGACAGGGGGCAGGTCTGAAGCTTTCTTT. Translated, it gives CASSTRTGGRSEAFF.

This clonotype appeared many times. The gene calls are TRBV10-3 and TRBJ1-1; TRBD1 aligns across 9 bases. The CDR3 is 14 residues long. Germline trimming cut 2 bases from V and 4 bases from J; bases unmatched to any gene: 2. Germline V gene data show CDR1 as ENHRY and CDR2 as SYGVKD. The CDR3 bases are TGTGCCATCAGTGAGCGGGACAGGGTCACTGAAGCTTTCTTT. Its translation is CAISERDRVTEAFF.

The chain carries TRBV28 and TRBJ1-2; the D gene is possibly TRBD1 (6 bases). The V end was cut by 4 bases, the J end by 3 bases, with 12 bases between. Germline values: CDR1 MDHEN, CDR2 SYDVKM. This CDR3 has 14 amino acids. The CDR3 here is CASSSPQGDYGYTF. The CDR3 bases are TGTGCCAGCAGTTCGCCACAGGGTGACTATGGCTACACCTTC.

With regard to this clonotype: This may arise from a read error, as a much more abundant clone is one base away. This chain links TRBV4-1 with TRBJ2-1, with D tentatively TRBD2 (5 bases). The germline gives CDR1 MGHRA, CDR2 YSYEKL. There are 15 residues in the CDR3. The CDR3 loop reads CASGQAEATYNEQFF. The CDR3 bases are TGCGCCAGCGGCCAAGCGGAAGCCACCTACAATGAGCAGTTCTTC.

This clonotype occurred many times. This rearrangement joins TRBV2 to TRBJ1-5; D not resolved. The CDR3 contains 14 residues. Per germline, CDR1 SNHLY and CDR2 FYNNEI. The CDR3, as DNA: TGTGCGAGCGGGATGGGATCTAGCAATCAGCCCCAGCATTTT. Its translation: CASGMGSSNQPQHF.

The chain carries TRBV20-1 and TRBJ1-1; 9 nucleotides line up with TRBD1. With V trimmed by 6 bases and J by 10 bases, 9 bases remained unmatched. Germline V gene sequence: CDR1 DFQATT, CDR2 SNEGSKA (reference sequence). CDR3 size: 12 residues. CDR3 protein: CSAGNRGLGAFF. CDR3 coding DNA: TGCAGTGCGGGCAACAGGGGGCTGGGAGCTTTCTTT.

This sequence joins TRBV5-6 and TRBJ2-7; TRBD1 matches 8 bases. Per the germline V gene, CDR1 is SGHDT and CDR2 is YYEEEE. J gave up 3 bases and V 7 bases, and 12 bases lay outside the gene matches. The CDR3 totals 15 residues. The CDR3 sequence: CASSLTRTGHYEQYF. DNA for the CDR3: TGTGCCAGCTCCCTCACCCGGACAGGGCACTACGAGCAGTACTTC.

The CDR3 sequence is CSVDRGRTEAFF. The DNA of the CDR3 is TGCAGTGTAGACAGGGGAAGGACTGAAGCTTTCTTT. The chain links TRBV20-1 to TRBJ1-1, with 8 bases lining up with TRBD1. Losses at the gene ends were 7 bases for V and 5 bases for J; bases not matched to a gene: 6. CDR3 size: 12 residues. Germline V lookup: CDR1 DFQATT, CDR2 SNEGSKA (reference sequence).

The V call is TRBV12-3 or TRBV12-4, the J call TRBJ2-1; no clear D. Trimming removed 4 bases from V and 7 bases from J, with 14 bases in between. This CDR3 spans 14 amino acids. In DNA, the CDR3 is TGTGCCAGCAGTTCAGGTGGGTTGGAGAATGAGCAGTTCTTC. Translated, it gives CASSSGGLENEQFF.

This clonotype was counted at least ten times. The V and J genes are TRBV3-1 and TRBJ2-7; no clear D gene. This CDR3 has 14 residues. V was clipped by 0 bases and J by 2 bases, with 8 bases between them. Germline V gene lookup returns CDR1 LGHDT and CDR2 YNNKEL (reference sequence). The CDR3 sequence: CASSQDALAYEQYF. The CDR3, as DNA: TGTGCCAGCAGCCAAGACGCGCTAGCCTACGAGCAGTACTTC.

J is TRBJ2-5 and V is TRBV5-1, with 14 positions matching TRBD2. The CDR3 spans 16 residues. J gave up 1 base and V 4 bases, and 3 bases lay outside the gene matches. Germline V gene data show CDR1 as SGHRS and CDR2 as YFSETQ. The CDR3 nucleotides are TGCGCCAGCAGCCCAGGACTAGCGGGGGGCCAAGAGACCCAGTACTTC. This sequence encodes CASSPGLAGGQETQYF. Looking up the rest from reference TRBV5-1 and TRBJ2-5 gives the full variable domain: KAGVTQTPRYLIKTRGQQVTLSCSPISGHRSVSWYQQTPGQGLQFLFEYFSETQRNKGNFPGRFSGRQFSNSRSEMNVSTLELGDSALYLCASSPGLAGGQETQYFGPGTRLLVL.

This chain uses TRBV11-2 with TRBJ2-5; D possibly corresponds to TRBD1 (7 bases). The CDR3 runs 15 residues. V was cut by 1 base and J by 4 bases, with 13 bases left in between. Germline assignment: CDR1 SGHAT and CDR2 FQNNGV. CDR3 DNA: TGTGCCAGCAGCTTAGGTTCAGGGGGAGGAGAGACCCAGTACTTC. Protein: CASSLGSGGGETQYF.

The chain employs TRBV13 and TRBJ1-6; no reliable D call. The V end was cut by 4 bases, the J end by 9 bases, with 13 bases between. The CDR3 runs 14 residues. Germline V gives CDR1 PRHDT, CDR2 FYEKMQ (reference sequence). The CDR3 region is CASSSGLLASPLHF. The DNA of the CDR3 is TGTGCCAGCAGCTCCGGTCTTCTAGCTTCACCCCTCCACTTT.

The rearrangement uses TRBV2 and TRBJ1-3; D is undetermined. Germline CDR1 SNHLY, CDR2 FYNNEI. V lost 3 bases to trimming and J lost 0 bases, with 9 bases between them. CDR3 size: 15 residues. The CDR3 sequence is CASSDGAYSGNTIYF. DNA for the CDR3: TGTGCCAGCAGTGACGGAGCCTACTCTGGAAACACCATATATTTT. Looking up the rest from reference TRBV2 and TRBJ1-3 gives the full variable domain: EPEVTQTPSHQVTQMGQEVILRCVPISNHLYFYWYRQILGQKVEFLVSFYNNEISEKSEIFDDQFSVERPDGSNFTLKIRSTKLEDSAMYFCASSDGAYSGNTIYFGEGSWLTVV.

This clonotype has at least ten counts. The V gene is TRBV20-1, the J gene TRBJ2-7; D is undetermined. The V and J ends lost 4 bases and 2 bases respectively, with 9 bases between them. The CDR3 extends over 12 amino acids. Germline V gives CDR1 DFQATT, CDR2 SNEGSKA (reference sequence). Here the CDR3 DNA reads TGCAGTGCTATTCTTCCAACCTACGAGCAGTACTTC. The encoded protein is CSAILPTYEQYF.

This clonotype was observed a single time. A read error may be the cause here, since a much bigger clone is one base away. The rearrangement joins TRBV2 to TRBJ2-1; tentative D call: TRBD2 (6 bases). V was cut by 4 bases and J by 9 bases, with 16 bases left in between. This CDR3 has 14 amino acids. From germline, CDR1 is SNHLY and CDR2 FYNNEI. The CDR3 loop reads CASSGPEGGSEQFF. In nucleotides, the CDR3 is TGTGCCAGCAGTGGTCCCGAGGGAGGCAGTGAGCAGTTCTTC.

This clonotype showed up just a few times. V usage is TRBV12-3 or TRBV12-4 and J usage is TRBJ2-5, with 8 bases matching TRBD2. The V gene end was trimmed by 11 bases and the J gene end by 1 base; junction bases not matched to a gene: 9. The CDR3 totals 14 residues. The CDR3 region has the DNA TGTGCCTCCGGGGGACTAGGGCTCCAAGAGACCCAGTACTTC. Residues: CASGGLGLQETQYF.